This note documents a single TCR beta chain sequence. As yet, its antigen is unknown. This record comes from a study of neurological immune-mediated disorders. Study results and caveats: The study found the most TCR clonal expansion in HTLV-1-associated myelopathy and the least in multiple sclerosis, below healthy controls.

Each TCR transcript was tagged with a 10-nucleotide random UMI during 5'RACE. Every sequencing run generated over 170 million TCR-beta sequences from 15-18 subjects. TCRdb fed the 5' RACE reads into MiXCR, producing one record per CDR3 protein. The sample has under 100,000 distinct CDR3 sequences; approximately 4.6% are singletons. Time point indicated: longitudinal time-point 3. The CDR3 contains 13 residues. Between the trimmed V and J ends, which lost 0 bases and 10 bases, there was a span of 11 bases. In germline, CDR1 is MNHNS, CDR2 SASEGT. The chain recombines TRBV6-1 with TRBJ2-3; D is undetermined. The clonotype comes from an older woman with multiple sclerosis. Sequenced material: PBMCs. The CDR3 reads CASSEALWNAQYF. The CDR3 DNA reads TGTGCCAGCAGTGAAGCTTTGTGGAATGCGCAGTATTTT.